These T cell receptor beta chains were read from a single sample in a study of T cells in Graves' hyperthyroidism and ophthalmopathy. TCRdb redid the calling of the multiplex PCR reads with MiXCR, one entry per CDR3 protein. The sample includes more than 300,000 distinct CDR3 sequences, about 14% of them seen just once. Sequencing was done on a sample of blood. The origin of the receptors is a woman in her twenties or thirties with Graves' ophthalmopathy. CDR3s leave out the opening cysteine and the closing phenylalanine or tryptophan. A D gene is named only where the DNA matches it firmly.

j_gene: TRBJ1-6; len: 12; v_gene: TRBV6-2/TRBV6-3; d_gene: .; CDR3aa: ASSYTDGTPVLH
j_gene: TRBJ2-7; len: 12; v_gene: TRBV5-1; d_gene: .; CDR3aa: ASSLDLNLYEQY
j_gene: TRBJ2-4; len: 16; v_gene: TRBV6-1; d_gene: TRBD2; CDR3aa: ASSEFASGGVAKNIQY
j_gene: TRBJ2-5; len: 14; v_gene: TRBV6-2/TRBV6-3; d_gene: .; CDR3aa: ASSYSSVAGRETQY
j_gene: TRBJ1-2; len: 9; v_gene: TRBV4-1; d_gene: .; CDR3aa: ASSRGQGYT
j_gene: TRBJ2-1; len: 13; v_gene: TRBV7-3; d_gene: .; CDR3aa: ASSLTAGVFNEQF
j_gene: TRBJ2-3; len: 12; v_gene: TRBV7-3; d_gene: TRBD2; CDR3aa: ASSRAGRTDTQY
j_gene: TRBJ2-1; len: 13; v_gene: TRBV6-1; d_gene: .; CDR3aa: ASNLLGSMANEQF
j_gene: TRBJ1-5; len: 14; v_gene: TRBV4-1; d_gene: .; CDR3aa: ASSQDRGRGNQPQH
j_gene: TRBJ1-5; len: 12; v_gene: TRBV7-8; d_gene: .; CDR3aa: ASSLKGWNQPQH
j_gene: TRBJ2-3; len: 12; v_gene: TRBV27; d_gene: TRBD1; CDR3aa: ASSYRGNTDTQY
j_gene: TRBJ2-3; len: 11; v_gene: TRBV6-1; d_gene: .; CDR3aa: ASSVIQADTQY
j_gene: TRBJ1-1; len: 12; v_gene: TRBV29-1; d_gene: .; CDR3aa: SVELPLVNTEAF
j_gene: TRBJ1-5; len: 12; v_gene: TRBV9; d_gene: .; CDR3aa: ASSAGVANQPQH
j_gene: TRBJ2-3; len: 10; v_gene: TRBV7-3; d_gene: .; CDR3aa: ASSLNQDTQY
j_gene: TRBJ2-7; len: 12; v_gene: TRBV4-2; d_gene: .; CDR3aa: ASSQTHGTYEQY
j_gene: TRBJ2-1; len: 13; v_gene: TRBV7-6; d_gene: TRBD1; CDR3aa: ASSPGTGSHNEQF
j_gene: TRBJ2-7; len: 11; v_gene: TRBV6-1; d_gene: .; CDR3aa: ASSPWTLSEQY
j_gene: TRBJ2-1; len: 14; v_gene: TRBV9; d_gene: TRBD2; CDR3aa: ASSHSGGAPYNEQF
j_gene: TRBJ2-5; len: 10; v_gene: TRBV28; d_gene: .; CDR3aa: ASSFERVTQY
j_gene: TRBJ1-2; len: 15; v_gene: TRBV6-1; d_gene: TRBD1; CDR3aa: ASSATGTGISFYGYT
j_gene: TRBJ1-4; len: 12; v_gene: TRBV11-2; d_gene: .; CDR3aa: ASSLVRTDEKLF
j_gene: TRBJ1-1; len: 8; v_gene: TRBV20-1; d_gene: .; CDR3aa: SARVLEAF
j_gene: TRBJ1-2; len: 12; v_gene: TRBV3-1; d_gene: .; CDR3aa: ASSQDTGTYGYT
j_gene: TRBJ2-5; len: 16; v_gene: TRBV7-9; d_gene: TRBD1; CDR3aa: ASSLPGYGQGPRGTQY
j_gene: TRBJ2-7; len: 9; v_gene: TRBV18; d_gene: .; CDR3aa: ASSPKSEQY
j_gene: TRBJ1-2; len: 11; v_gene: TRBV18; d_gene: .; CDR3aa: ASSPRVSYGYT
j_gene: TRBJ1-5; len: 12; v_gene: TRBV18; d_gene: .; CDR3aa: ASSPTDSNQPQH
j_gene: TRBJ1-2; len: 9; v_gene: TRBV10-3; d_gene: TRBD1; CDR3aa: ATQGDYGYT
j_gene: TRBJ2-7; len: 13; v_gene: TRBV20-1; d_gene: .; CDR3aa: SARERNGAAYEQY
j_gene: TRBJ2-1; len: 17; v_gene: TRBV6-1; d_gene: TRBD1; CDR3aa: ASSETGTGGAGGLDEQF
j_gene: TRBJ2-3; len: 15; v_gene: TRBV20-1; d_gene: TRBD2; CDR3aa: SASSGAGIGGTDTQY
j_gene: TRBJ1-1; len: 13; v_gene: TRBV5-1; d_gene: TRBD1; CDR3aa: ASSPQDRGLTEAF
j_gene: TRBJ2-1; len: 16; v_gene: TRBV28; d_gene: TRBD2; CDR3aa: ASSSATSGGSSYNEQF
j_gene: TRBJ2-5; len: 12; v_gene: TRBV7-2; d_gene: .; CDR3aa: ASSPFGIQETQY
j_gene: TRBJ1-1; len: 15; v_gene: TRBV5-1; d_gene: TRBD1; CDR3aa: ASSLTVRDRVNTEAF
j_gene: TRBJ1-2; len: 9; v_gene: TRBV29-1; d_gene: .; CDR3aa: SLPGGHGYT
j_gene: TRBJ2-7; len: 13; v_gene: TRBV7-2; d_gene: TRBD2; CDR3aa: ASSPRGLAGIKWY
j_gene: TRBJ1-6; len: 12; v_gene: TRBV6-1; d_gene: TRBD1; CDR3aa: ASRTGEDYSPLH
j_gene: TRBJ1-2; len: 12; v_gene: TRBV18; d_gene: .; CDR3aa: ASSPDSSNYGYT
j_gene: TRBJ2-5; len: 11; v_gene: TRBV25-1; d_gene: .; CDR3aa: ASSVQGRETQY
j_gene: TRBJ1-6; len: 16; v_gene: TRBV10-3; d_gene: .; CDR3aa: AISESSGASSYNSPLH
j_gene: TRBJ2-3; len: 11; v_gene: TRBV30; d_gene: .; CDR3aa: AWSSFRPDTQY
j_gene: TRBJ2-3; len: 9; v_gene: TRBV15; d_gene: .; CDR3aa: ATSIEDTQY
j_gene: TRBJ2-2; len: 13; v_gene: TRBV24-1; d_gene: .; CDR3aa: ATSESGQYTGELF
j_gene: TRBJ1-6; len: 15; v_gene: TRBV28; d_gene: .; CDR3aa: ASSPAQGLPYNSPLH
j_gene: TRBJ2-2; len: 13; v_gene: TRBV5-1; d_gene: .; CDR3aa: ASSLGTGNTGELF
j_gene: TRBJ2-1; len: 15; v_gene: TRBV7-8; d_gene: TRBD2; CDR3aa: ASSFVGGRGDYNEQL
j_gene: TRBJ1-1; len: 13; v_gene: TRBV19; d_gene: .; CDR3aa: ASSSPGDLNTEAF
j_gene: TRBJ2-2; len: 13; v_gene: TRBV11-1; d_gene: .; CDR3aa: ASSLMDSNTGELF
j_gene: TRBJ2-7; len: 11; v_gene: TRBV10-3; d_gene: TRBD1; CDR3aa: AISRDREGEQY
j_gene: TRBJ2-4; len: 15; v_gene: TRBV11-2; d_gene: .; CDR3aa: ASRRAPGPIGRNIQY
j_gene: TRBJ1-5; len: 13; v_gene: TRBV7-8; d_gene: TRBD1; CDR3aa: ASSDRDRGNQPQH
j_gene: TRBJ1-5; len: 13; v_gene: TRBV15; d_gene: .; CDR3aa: ATSRDGPGDQPQH
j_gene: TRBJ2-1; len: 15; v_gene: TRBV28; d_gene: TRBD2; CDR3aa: ASSPPSGGVGRFEQF
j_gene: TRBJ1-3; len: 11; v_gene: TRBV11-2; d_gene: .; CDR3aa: ASSFDRWNTIY
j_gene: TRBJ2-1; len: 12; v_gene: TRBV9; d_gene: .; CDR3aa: ASSALGLTYEQF
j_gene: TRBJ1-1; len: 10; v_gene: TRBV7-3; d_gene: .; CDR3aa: ASSLTQGPAF
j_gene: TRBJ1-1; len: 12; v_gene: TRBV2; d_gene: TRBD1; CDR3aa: ASSGDSQNTEAF